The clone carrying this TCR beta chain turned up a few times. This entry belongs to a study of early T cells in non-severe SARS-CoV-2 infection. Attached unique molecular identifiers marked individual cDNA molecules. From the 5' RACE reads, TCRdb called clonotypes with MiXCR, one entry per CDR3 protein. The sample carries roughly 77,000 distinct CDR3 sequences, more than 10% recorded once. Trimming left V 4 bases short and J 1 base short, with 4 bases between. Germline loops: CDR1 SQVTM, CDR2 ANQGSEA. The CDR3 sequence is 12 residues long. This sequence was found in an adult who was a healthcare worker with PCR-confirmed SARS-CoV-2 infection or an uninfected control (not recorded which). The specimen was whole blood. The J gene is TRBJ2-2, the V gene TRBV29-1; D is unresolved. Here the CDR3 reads CSVGRNTGELFF. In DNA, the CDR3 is TGCAGCGTTGGCAGGAACACCGGGGAGCTGTTTTTT.